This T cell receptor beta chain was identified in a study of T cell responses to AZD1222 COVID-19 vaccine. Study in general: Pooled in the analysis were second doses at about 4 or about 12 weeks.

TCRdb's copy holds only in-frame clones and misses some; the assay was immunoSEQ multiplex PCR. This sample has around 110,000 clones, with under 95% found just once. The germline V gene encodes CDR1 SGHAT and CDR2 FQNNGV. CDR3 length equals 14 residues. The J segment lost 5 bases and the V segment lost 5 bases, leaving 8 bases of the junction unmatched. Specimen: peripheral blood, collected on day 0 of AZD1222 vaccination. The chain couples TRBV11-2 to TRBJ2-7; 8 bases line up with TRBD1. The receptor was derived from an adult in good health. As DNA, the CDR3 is TGTGCCAGCAGCCCAATCAGGGGGCGGAACGAGCAGTACTTC. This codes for CASSPIRGRNEQYF. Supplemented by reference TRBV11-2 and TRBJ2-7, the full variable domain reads EAGVAQSPRYKIIEKRQSVAFWCNPISGHATLYWYQQILGQGPKLLIQFQNNGVVDDSQLPKDRFSAERLKGVDSTLKIQPAKLEDSAVYLCASSPIRGRNEQYFGPGTRLTVT.